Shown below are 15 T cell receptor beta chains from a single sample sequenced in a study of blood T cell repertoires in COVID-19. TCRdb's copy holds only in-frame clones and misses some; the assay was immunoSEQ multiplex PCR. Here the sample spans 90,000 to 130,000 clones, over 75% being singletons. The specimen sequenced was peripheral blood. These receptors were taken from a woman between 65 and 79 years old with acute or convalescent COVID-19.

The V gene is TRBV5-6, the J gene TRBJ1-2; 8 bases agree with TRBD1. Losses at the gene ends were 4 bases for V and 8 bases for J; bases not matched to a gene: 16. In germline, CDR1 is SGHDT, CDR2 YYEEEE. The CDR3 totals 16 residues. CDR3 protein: CASSTRDRTFLGGYTF. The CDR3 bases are TGTGCCAGCAGCACCCGGGACAGGACCTTTCTGGGGGGCTACACCTTC.

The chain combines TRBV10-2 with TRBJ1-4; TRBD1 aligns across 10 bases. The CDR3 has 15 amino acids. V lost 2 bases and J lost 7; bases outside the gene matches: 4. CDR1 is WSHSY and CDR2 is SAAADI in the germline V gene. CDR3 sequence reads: CASSEGGQGIEKLFF. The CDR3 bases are TGCGCCAGCAGTGAGGGGGGACAGGGGATTGAAAAACTGTTTTTT.

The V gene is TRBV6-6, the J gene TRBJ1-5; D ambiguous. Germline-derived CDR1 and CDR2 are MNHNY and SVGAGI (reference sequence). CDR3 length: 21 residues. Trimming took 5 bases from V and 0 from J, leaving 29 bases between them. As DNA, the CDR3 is TGTGCCAGCAGTCCCCGACTCCGTACCGACCAGGCGGGGTATAGCAATCAGCCCCAGCATTTT. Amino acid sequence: CASSPRLRTDQAGYSNQPQHF.

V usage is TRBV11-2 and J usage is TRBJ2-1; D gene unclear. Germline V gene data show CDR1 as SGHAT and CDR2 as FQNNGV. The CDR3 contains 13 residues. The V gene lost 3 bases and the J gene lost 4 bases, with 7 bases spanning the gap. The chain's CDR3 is CASSFVSYNEQFF. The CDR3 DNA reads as TGTGCCAGCAGCTTTGTCAGTTACAATGAGCAGTTCTTC. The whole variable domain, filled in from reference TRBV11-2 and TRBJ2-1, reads EAGVAQSPRYKIIEKRQSVAFWCNPISGHATLYWYQQILGQGPKLLIQFQNNGVVDDSQLPKDRFSAERLKGVDSTLKIQPAKLEDSAVYLCASSFVSYNEQFFGPGTRLTVL.

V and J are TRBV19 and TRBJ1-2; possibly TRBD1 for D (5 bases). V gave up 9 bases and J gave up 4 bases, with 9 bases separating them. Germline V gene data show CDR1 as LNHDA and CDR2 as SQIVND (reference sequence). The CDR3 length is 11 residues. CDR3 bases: TGTGCCAGGGGGGGGACCTATGGCTACACCTTC. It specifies CARGGTYGYTF.

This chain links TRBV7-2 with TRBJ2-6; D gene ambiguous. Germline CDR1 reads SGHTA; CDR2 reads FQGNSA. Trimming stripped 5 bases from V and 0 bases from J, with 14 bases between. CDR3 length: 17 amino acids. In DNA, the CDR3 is TGTGCCAGCAGCCCATCCGCGGTCTACTCTGGGGCCAACGTCCTGACTTTC. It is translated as CASSPSAVYSGANVLTF.

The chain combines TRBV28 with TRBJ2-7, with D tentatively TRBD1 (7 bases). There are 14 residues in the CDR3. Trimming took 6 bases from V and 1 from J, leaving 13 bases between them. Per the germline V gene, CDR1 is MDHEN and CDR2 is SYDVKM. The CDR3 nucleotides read TGTGCCAGCAGAACGACAGGGAGGTCCTACGAGCAGTACTTC. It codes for CASRTTGRSYEQYF.

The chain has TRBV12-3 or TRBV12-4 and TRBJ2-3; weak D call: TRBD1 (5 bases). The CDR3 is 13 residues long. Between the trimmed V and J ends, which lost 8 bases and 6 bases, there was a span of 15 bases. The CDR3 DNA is TGTGCCAGCGGGCAGGGTCGCTCCGATACGCAGTATTTT. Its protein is CASGQGRSDTQYF.

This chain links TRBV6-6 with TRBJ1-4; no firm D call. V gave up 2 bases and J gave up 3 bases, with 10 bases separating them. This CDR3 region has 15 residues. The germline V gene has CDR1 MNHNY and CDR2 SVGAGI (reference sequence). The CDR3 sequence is CASSYGGPSNEKLFF. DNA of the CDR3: TGTGCCAGCAGTTACGGAGGGCCCTCTAATGAAAAACTGTTTTTT.

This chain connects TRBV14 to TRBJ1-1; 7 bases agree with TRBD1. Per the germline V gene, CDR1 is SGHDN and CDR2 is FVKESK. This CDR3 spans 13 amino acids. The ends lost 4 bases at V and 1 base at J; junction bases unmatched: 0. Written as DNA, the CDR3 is TGTGCCAGCAGCCGGGACAGGAACACTGAAGCTTTCTTT. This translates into CASSRDRNTEAFF.

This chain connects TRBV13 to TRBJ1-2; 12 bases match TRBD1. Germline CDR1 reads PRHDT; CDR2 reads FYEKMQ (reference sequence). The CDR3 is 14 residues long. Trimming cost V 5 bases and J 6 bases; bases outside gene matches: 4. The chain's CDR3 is CASSPGTGGHGYTF. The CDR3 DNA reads TGTGCCAGCAGCCCCGGGACAGGGGGCCATGGCTACACCTTC.

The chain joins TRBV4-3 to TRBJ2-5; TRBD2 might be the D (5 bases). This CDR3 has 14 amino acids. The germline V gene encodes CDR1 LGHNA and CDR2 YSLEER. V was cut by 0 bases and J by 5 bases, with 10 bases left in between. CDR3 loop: CASSQEYGVETQYF. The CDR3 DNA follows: TGCGCCAGCAGCCAAGAGTACGGGGTTGAGACCCAGTACTTC.

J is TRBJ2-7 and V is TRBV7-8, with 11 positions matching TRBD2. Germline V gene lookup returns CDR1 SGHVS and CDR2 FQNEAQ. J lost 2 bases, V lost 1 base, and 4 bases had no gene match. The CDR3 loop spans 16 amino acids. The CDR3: CASSLESLAGAYEQYV. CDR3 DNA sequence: TGTGCCAGCAGCTTAGAGTCACTAGCGGGGGCCTACGAGCAGTACGTC.

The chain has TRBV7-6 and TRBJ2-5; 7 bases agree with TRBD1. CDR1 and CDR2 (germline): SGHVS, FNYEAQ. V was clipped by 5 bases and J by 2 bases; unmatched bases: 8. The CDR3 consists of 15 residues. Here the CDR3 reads CASSPDRWNQETQYF. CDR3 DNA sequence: TGTGCCAGCAGCCCGGACAGGTGGAATCAAGAGACCCAGTACTTC.

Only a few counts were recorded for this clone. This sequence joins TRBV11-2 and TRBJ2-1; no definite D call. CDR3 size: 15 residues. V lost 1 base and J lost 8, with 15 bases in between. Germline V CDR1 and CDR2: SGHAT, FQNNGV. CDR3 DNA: TGTGCCAGCAGCTTAGTTGCGGCACAAACGTATGAGCAGTTCTTC. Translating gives CASSLVAAQTYEQFF.